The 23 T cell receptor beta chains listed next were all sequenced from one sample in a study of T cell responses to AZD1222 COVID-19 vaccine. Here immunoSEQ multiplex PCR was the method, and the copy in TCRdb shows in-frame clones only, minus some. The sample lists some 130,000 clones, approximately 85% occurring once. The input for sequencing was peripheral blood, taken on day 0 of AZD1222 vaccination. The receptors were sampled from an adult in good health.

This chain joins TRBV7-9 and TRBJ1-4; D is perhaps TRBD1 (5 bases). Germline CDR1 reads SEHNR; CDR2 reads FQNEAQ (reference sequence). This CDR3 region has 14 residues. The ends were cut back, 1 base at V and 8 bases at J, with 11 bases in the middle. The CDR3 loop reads CASSLGQGIEKLFF. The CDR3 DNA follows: TGTGCCAGCAGCTTAGGGCAGGGTATCGAAAAACTGTTTTTT. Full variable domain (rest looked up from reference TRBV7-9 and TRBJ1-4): DTGVSQNPRHKITKRGQNVTFRCDPISEHNRLYWYRQTLGQGPEFLTYFQNEAQLEKSRLLSDRFSAERPKGSFSTLEIQRTEQGDSAMYLCASSLGQGIEKLFFGSGTQLSVL.

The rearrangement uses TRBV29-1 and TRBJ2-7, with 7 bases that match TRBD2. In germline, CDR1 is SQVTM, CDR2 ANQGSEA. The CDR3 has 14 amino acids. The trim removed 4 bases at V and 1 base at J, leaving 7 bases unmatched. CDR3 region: CSVAASGDSYEQYF. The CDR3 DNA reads TGCAGCGTTGCGGCTAGCGGAGATTCCTACGAGCAGTACTTC.

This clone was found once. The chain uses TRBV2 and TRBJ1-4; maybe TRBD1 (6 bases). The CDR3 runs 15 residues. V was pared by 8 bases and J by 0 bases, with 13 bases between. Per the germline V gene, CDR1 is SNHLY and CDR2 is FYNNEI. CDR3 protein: CASAGTLATNEKLFF. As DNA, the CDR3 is TGTGCCAGCGCCGGGACATTGGCAACTAATGAAAAACTGTTTTTT.

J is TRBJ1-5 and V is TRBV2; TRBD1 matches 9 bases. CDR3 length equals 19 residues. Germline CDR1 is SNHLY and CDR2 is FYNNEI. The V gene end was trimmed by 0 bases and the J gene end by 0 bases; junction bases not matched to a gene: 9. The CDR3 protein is CASSEAPGQGSNSNQPQHF. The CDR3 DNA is TGTGCCAGCAGTGAAGCTCCCGGACAGGGGTCTAATAGCAATCAGCCCCAGCATTTT.

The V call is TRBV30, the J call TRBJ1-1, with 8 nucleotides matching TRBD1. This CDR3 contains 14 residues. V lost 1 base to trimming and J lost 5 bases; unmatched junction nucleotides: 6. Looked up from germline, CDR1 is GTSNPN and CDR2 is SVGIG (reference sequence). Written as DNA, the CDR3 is TGTGCCTGGAGTGAGGACAGGGTGAGAACTGAAGCTTTCTTT. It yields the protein CAWSEDRVRTEAFF.

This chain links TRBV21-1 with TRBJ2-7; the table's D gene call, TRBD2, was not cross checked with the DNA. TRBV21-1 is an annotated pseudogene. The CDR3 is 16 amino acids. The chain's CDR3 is CASSKRKGLRTYEQYF. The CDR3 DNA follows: TGTGCCAGCAGCAAAAGAAAAGGACTGAGGACCTACGAGCAGTACTTC.

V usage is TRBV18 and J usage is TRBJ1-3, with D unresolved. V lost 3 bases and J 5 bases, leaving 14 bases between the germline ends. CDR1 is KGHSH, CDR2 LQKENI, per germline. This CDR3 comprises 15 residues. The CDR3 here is CASSPAESARNTIYF. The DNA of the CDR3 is TGTGCCAGCTCACCGGCGGAGAGCGCCAGAAACACCATATATTTT.

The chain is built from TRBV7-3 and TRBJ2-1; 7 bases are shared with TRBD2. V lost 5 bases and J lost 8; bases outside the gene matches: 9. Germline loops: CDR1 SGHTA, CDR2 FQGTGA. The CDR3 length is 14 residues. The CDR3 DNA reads TGTGCCAGCAGCCAAAGCGGGATAGGCGATGAGCAGTTCTTC. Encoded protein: CASSQSGIGDEQFF.

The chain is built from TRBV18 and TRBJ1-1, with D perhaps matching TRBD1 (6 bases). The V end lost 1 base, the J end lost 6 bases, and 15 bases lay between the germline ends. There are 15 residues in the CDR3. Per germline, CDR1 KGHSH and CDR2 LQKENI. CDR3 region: CASSPQGGKGAEAFF. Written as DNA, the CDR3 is TGTGCCAGCTCACCACAGGGGGGGAAAGGGGCTGAAGCTTTCTTT.

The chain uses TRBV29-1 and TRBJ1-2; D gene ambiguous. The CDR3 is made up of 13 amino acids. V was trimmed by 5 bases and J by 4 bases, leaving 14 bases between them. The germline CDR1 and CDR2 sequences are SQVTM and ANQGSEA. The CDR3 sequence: CSVSSADSYGYTF. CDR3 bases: TGCAGCGTTTCGTCTGCCGATTCCTATGGCTACACCTTC.

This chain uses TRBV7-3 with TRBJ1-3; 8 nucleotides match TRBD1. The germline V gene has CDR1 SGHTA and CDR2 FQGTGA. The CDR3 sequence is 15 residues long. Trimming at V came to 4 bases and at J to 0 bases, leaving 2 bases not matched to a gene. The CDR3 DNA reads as TGTGCCAGCAGCTCGACAGGGGTCTCTGGAAACACCATATATTTT. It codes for CASSSTGVSGNTIYF.

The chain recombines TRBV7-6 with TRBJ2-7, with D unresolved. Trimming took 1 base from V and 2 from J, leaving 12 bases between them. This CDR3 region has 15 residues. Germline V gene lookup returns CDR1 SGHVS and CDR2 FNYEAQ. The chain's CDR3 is CASSLEGDGAYEQYF. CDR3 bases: TGTGCCAGCAGCTTAGAGGGCGATGGGGCCTACGAGCAGTACTTC.

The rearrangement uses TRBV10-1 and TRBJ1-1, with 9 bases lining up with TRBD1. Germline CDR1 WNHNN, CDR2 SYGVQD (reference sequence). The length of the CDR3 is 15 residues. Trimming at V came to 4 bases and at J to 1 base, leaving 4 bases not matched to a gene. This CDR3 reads CASSGDRATNTEAFF. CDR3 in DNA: TGCGCCAGCAGTGGGGACAGGGCGACGAACACTGAAGCTTTCTTT.

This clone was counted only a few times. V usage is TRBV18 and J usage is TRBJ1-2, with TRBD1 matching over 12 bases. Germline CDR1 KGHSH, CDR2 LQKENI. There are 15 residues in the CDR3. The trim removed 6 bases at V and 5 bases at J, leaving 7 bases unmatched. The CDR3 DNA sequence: TGTGCCAGCTCCCCCGGGACAGGGGGCTGGTATGGCTACACCTTC. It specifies CASSPGTGGWYGYTF.

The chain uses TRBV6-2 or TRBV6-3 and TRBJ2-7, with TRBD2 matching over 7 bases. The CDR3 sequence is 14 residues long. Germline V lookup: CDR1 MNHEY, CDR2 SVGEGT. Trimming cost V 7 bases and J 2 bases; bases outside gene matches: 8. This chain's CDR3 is CASTPAGLAYEQYF. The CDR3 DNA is TGTGCCAGCACCCCAGCGGGGCTCGCCTACGAGCAGTACTTC.

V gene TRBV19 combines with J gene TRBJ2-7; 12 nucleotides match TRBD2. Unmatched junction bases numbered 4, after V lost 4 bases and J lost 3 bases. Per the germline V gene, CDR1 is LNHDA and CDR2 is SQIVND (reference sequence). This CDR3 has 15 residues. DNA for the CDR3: TGTGCCAGTAGTAGGACTAGCGGGGATAGCTACGAGCAGTACTTC. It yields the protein CASSRTSGDSYEQYF.

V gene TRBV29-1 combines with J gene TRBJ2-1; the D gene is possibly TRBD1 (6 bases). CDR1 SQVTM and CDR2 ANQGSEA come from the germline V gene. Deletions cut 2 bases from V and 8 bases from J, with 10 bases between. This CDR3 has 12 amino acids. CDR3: CSVEPQGYEQFF. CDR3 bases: TGCAGCGTTGAACCACAGGGTTATGAGCAGTTCTTC.

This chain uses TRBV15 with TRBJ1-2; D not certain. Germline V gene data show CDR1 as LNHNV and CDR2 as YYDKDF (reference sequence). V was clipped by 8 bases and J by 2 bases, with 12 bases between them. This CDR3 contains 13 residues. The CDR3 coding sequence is TGTGCCACCCAGGATGGGTCGAACTATGGCTACACCTTC. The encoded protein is CATQDGSNYGYTF.

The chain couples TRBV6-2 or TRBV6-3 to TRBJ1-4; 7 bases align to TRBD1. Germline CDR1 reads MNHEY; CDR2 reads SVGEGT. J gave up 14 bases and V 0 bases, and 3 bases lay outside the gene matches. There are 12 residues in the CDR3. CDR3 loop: CASSYSGQLLFF. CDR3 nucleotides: TGTGCCAGCAGTTACTCGGGACAGTTGCTGTTTTTT.

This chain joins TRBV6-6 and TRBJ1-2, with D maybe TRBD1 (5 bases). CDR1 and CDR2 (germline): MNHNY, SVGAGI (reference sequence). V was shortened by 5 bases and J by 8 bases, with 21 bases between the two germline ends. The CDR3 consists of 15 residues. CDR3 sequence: CASSPLPPGSSGYTF. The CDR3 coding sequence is TGTGCCAGCAGTCCCCTCCCCCCAGGGAGTTCAGGCTACACCTTC.

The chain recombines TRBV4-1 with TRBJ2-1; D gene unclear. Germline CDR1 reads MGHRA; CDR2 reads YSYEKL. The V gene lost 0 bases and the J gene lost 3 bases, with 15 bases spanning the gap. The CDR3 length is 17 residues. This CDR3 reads CASSQDLISSSYNEQFF. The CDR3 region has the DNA TGCGCCAGCAGCCAAGATCTTATTAGTTCTAGCTACAATGAGCAGTTCTTC.

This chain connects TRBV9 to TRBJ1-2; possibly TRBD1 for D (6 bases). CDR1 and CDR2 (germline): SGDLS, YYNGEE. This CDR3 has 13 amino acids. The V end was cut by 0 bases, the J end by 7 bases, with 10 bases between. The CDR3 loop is CASSVDVGAGYTF. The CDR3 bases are TGTGCCAGCAGCGTAGACGTGGGGGCTGGCTACACCTTC. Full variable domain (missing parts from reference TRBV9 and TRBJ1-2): DSGVTQTPKHLITATGQRVTLRCSPRSGDLSVYWYQQSLDQGLQFLIQYYNGEERAKGNILERFSAQQFPDLHSELNLSSLELGDSALYFCASSVDVGAGYTFGSGTRLTVV.

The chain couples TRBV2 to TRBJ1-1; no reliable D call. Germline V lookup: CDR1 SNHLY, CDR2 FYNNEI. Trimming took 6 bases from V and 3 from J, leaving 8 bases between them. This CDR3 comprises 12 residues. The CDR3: CASSYLDTEAFF. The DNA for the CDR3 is TGTGCCAGCAGCTATCTTGACACTGAAGCTTTCTTT.